This T cell receptor beta chain was sequenced during a study of cytomegalovirus exposure and HLA in healthy donors. This CDR3 spans 16 amino acids. In germline, CDR1 is MDHEN, CDR2 SYDVKM. V dropped 6 bases and J dropped 3 bases, with 20 bases sitting between them. The primer mix had 60 Vbeta and 13 Jbeta primers. This table comes from immunoSEQ multiplex PCR, and its TCRdb copy is limited to in-frame clones, with some not included. The sample lists over 90,000 clones, 73% occurring once. A remark on this clone: What it binds is not known.

Study-wide points: Some V segments, TRBV6-2 and TRBV6-3 among them, were indistinguishable and were therefore excluded. Sequencing depth roughly uniform across donors was assumed in presence/absence analyses. Productive rates of about 90% or about 30% were seen for most TCR beta V segments in an earlier analysis. TCR association rates varied by HLA locus in a later analysis, with DRB1 highest and HLA-C lowest.

This receptor was obtained from a man in his forties in good health and CMV-seronegative. V and J are TRBV28 and TRBJ1-2; D is possibly TRBD1 (6 bases). The sequencing sample was made of PBMCs. The CDR3 DNA reads as TGTGCCAGCAGACCAGCCTCGCAGGGGCCCGACTATGGCTACACCTTC. Its protein is CASRPASQGPDYGYTF.